A single sample is the source of the 13 T cell receptor beta chains below, sequenced in a study of blood T cells in healthy people across ages. A second PCR, run for about 7 to 11 cycles, used a sample-barcoded 5' primer plus a J-beta primer mix. Using its own MiXCR run on the 5' RACE reads, TCRdb lists one record per CDR3 protein. The sample lists 1.5 million to 2 million distinct CDR3 sequences; 35% to 50% were seen once. What was sequenced was blood. All receptors come from a human donor in good health.

The gene calls are TRBV29-1 and TRBJ1-1, with 8 bases that match TRBD1. CDR1 is SQVTM, CDR2 ANQGSEA, per germline. The length of the CDR3 is 13 residues. The V segment lost 7 bases and the J segment 5 bases; nucleotides outside the gene matches: 9. The CDR3 sequence: CSADRGGWTEAFF. As DNA, the CDR3 is TGCAGCGCCGACAGGGGCGGATGGACTGAAGCTTTCTTT. Supplemented by reference TRBV29-1 and TRBJ1-1, the full variable domain reads SAVISQKPSRDICQRGTSLTIQCQVDSQVTMMFWYRQQPGQSLTLIATANQGSEATYESGFVIDKFPISRPNLTFSTLTVSNMSPEDSSIYLCSADRGGWTEAFFGQGTRLTVV.

V and J are TRBV29-1 and TRBJ2-1, with 8 bases aligning to TRBD2. Germline V CDR1 and CDR2: SQVTM, ANQGSEA. The CDR3 length is 14 residues. Trimming took 4 bases from V and 5 from J; bases not matched to a gene: 7. In nucleotides, the CDR3 is TGCAGCGTTGGGTTTGCGGGGGGAAACAATGAGCAGTTCTTC. Its translation: CSVGFAGGNNEQFF.

The chain employs TRBV7-8 and TRBJ2-4, with 7 bases aligning to TRBD1. Near its end, the DNA agrees better with TRBJ2-5, so the J call may be wrong. The CDR3 is 14 residues long. Germline V gene lookup returns CDR1 SGHVS and CDR2 FQNEAQ. CDR3 residues: CASSLDRSEETQYF. In nucleotides, the CDR3 is TGTGCCAGCAGCTTGGACAGGTCAGAAGAGACCCAGTACTTC.

This clonotype was recorded many times. The CDR3 protein is CASSYPRTGGYNEQFF. The CDR3 bases are TGTGCCAGCAGTTACCCCCGGACAGGGGGTTACAATGAGCAGTTCTTC. The J gene is TRBJ2-1, the V gene TRBV6-5; TRBD1 agrees at 10 bases. The V and J ends lost 2 bases and 4 bases, in that order; junction bases with no gene match: 5. The CDR3 contains 16 residues. The germline V gene has CDR1 MNHEY and CDR2 SVGAGI.

This clonotype was recorded at least ten times. The chain is built from TRBV6-5 and TRBJ2-7, with 7 bases lining up with TRBD1. This CDR3 contains 14 residues. Germline V gene lookup returns CDR1 MNHEY and CDR2 SVGAGI. Trimming at V came to 1 base and at J to 0 bases, leaving 0 bases not matched to a gene. The CDR3 sequence: CASSYYRGSYEQYF. DNA of the CDR3: TGTGCCAGCAGTTACTACAGGGGCTCCTACGAGCAGTACTTC.

This clonotype was counted between two and nine times. The V call is TRBV5-1, the J call TRBJ2-7; 8 nucleotides align to TRBD2. CDR3 size: 16 residues. Losses at the gene ends were 10 bases for V and 0 bases for J; bases not matched to a gene: 15. Germline CDR1 reads SGHRS; CDR2 reads YFSETQ. In DNA, the CDR3 is TGCGCCTCCAGCGGAAGTAGCGGGGCTATCTCCTACGAGCAGTACTTC. Translating it yields CASSGSSGAISYEQYF.

The V call is TRBV6-2 or TRBV6-3, the J call TRBJ2-1, with D perhaps matching TRBD2 (7 bases). This CDR3 region has 15 residues. Germline V lookup: CDR1 MNHEY, CDR2 SVGEGT. V was pared by 1 base and J by 6 bases, with 13 bases between. CDR3 region: CASSYWGGRGNEQFF. The CDR3 bases are TGTGCCAGCAGTTACTGGGGGGGCCGGGGCAATGAGCAGTTCTTC.

This clonotype was observed once. The CDR3 spells CSARELTGLAYEQYF. In DNA, the CDR3 is TGCAGTGCTAGAGAGCTAACAGGGTTGGCCTACGAGCAGTACTTC. This chain uses TRBV20-1 with TRBJ2-7; possibly TRBD1 for D (6 bases). This CDR3 is 15 amino acids long. The germline V and J ends were trimmed by 0 bases and 2 bases, with 14 bases remaining between them. From germline, CDR1 is DFQATT and CDR2 SNEGSKA (reference sequence).

The V and J genes are TRBV25-1 and TRBJ2-7; maybe TRBD2 (6 bases). Between the trimmed V and J ends, which lost 3 bases and 6 bases, there was a span of 12 bases. This CDR3 spans 13 amino acids. CDR1 and CDR2 (germline): MGHDK, SYGVNS. The CDR3 nucleotides are TGTGCCAGCAGTGATTTGGGGGGTTCCGAGCAGTACTTC. This gives the protein CASSDLGGSEQYF.

The chain carries TRBV20-1 and TRBJ2-2, with D possibly TRBD2 on 6 matching bases. Per germline, CDR1 DFQATT and CDR2 SNEGSKA (reference sequence). The V and J ends lost 6 bases and 6 bases respectively, with 17 bases between them. The CDR3 runs to 14 residues. The chain's CDR3 is CSAPGVFNPGELFF. The CDR3 DNA follows: TGCAGTGCCCCGGGGGTCTTTAACCCCGGGGAGCTGTTTTTT.

The chain uses TRBV7-9 and TRBJ2-1, with 7 bases aligning to TRBD1. The CDR3 totals 15 residues. CDR1 is SEHNR and CDR2 is FQNEAQ in the germline V gene (reference sequence). V shed 11 bases, J shed 0 bases, and the junction held 10 bases outside the gene matches. CDR3 loop: CAGAKDRSSYNEQFF. CDR3 nucleotides: TGTGCCGGCGCGAAGGACAGGAGCTCCTACAATGAGCAGTTCTTC.

This clonotype has a handful of counts. In DNA form, the CDR3 reads TGCAGTGCCAAACTAGACGTCTATGGCTACACCTTC. Its translation: CSAKLDVYGYTF. This chain uses TRBV20-1 with TRBJ1-2; D gene unclear. The germline V gene encodes CDR1 DFQATT and CDR2 SNEGSKA (reference sequence). CDR3 length: 12 residues. Trimming removed 6 bases at V and 4 bases at J, with 12 bases between.

The V gene is TRBV12-3 or TRBV12-4, the J gene TRBJ1-2; no firm D call. This CDR3 has 14 amino acids. Trimming took off 2 bases at V and 4 bases at J, with 11 bases between the two ends. The CDR3 region has the DNA TGTGCCAGCAGTTTATTGTACCTTTCCTATGGCTACACCTTC. It codes for CASSLLYLSYGYTF.